This T cell receptor (beta chain) was retrieved from a study of T cell repertoires in ileal Crohn's disease. Sequencing was performed with immunoSEQ multiplex PCR; in TCRdb, only in-frame clones are kept and a portion is missing. The sample holds 15,000 to 20,000 clones, 70% to 80% seen once. The trim removed 7 bases at V and 6 bases at J, leaving 8 bases unmatched. Looked up from germline, CDR1 is SQVTM and CDR2 is ANQGSEA. This CDR3 region has 13 residues. As for time point: inflamed ileum from the surgical specimen. The origin of this receptor is an adult with Crohn's disease. V usage is TRBV29-1 and J usage is TRBJ2-7; 11 bases align to TRBD1. The source material was ileal tissue. The CDR3 is CSARPGTGGEQYF. The CDR3 nucleotides are TGCAGCGCACGTCCCGGGACAGGGGGCGAGCAGTACTTC.